Shown below are 20 T cell receptor beta chains from a single sample sequenced in a study of OX40 agonist ivuxolimab in advanced cancers. Preparation of the library involved the immunoSEQ multiplex PCR assay. The source is immuneACCESS, and TCRdb retained only in-frame sequences with V and J called. Part of the clones is not carried over; for the studies checked, unresolved V genes explain less than half of this, and the remainder is unexplained. Here the sample has 75,000 or so clones; 84% occur a single time. In total, the top ten clones hold around 8% of the sample. The starting material was CD4+ or CD8+ T cells sorted from blood, obtained in a trial of the OX40 agonist ivuxolimab. The receptors come from an adult with an advanced solid tumor such as melanoma, head and neck, liver or kidney cancer.

The gene calls are TRBV15 and TRBJ1-1, with a weak D call TRBD1 (5 bases). Trimming took 1 base from V and 4 from J, leaving 7 bases between them. CDR3 length: 13 amino acids. CDR1 is LNHNV, CDR2 YYDKDF, per germline (reference sequence). Here the CDR3 reads CATSRGGGTEAFF. The CDR3 DNA reads TGTGCCACCAGCAGAGGGGGGGGCACTGAAGCTTTCTTT.

The chain is built from TRBV7-2 and TRBJ2-7; 9 bases agree with TRBD2. The V segment lost 4 bases and the J segment 12 bases; nucleotides outside the gene matches: 13. CDR1 and CDR2 (germline): SGHTA, FQGNSA. The CDR3 runs 14 residues. The CDR3 coding sequence is TGTGCCAGCAGCTCCGGACTAGCGAGTCCATCTCGGTACTTC. Translating it yields CASSSGLASPSRYF.

This rearrangement joins TRBV5-6 to TRBJ2-7; 7 nucleotides align to TRBD1. The CDR3 spans 15 residues. The germline V gene has CDR1 SGHDT and CDR2 YYEEEE. J was trimmed by 1 base and V by 4 bases; bases with no gene match: 8. CDR3 nucleotide sequence: TGTGCCAGCAGCGCCCGGGACAGCAAATCCTACGAGCAGTACTTC. This translates into CASSARDSKSYEQYF. The full variable domain, in which reference TRBV5-6 and TRBJ2-7 provide the parts outside the CDR3, is DAGVTQSPTHLIKTRGQQVTLRCSPKSGHDTVSWYQQALGQGPQFIFQYYEEEERQRGNFPDRFSGHQFPNYSSELNVNALLLGDSALYLCASSARDSKSYEQYFGPGTRLTVT.

The rearrangement links TRBV7-3 to TRBJ1-5; TRBD1 aligns across 12 bases. This CDR3 is built from 20 residues. The trim removed 3 bases at V and 3 bases at J, leaving 15 bases unmatched. CDR1 and CDR2 from the germline V gene are SGHTA and FQGTGA. CDR3 nucleotide sequence: TGTGCCAGCAGCTTCGAAACCGGGACAGGGGGCTTGGAGAACAATCAGCCCCAGCATTTT. Translation: CASSFETGTGGLENNQPQHF.

This sequence joins TRBV5-1 and TRBJ2-5; D not certain. The germline V gene encodes CDR1 SGHRS and CDR2 YFSETQ. The ends were cut back, 4 bases at V and 0 bases at J, with 4 bases in the middle. This CDR3 spans 12 amino acids. CDR3 in amino acids: CASSDYQETQYF. CDR3 DNA sequence: TGCGCCAGCAGCGATTACCAAGAGACCCAGTACTTC.

V and J are TRBV6-6 and TRBJ2-1; TRBD1 is a possible D gene (6 bases). Trimming removed 5 bases at V and 8 bases at J, with 10 bases between. From germline, CDR1 is MNHNY and CDR2 SVGAGI (reference sequence). The CDR3 is 12 amino acids. The chain's CDR3 is CASSTGTHEQFF. DNA for the CDR3: TGTGCCAGCAGTACAGGGACGCATGAGCAGTTCTTC.

The chain uses TRBV2 and TRBJ1-5; 8 positions match TRBD1. CDR3 length: 13 amino acids. V was pared by 11 bases and J by 1 base, with 4 bases of the junction left unmatched. Germline V gene lookup returns CDR1 SNHLY and CDR2 FYNNEI. CDR3 sequence (DNA): TGTGCCGGACAGGGCGAAAGCAATCAGCCCCAGCATTTT. This encodes CAGQGESNQPQHF.

The CDR3 bases are TGTGCCAGCAGCCGACTCGGGGGAGGCACTGAAGCTTTCTTT. It is translated as CASSRLGGGTEAFF. The V call is TRBV7-3, the J call TRBJ1-1; D perhaps matches TRBD1 (5 bases). CDR1 SGHTA and CDR2 FQGTGA come from the germline V gene. Trimming removed 5 bases at V and 4 bases at J, with 14 bases between. This CDR3 is built from 14 residues. The full variable domain, in which reference TRBV7-3 and TRBJ1-1 provide the parts outside the CDR3, is GAGVSQTPSNKVTEKGKYVELRCDPISGHTALYWYRQSLGQGPEFLIYFQGTGAADDSGLPNDRFFAVRPEGSVSTLKIQRTERGDSAVYLCASSRLGGGTEAFFGQGTRLTVV.

In its sample, this clone was seen once. The chain couples TRBV11-3 to TRBJ1-4, with D unresolved. The germline V gene encodes CDR1 SGHNT and CDR2 YENEEA. The CDR3 contains 13 residues. Between the trimmed V and J ends, which lost 4 bases and 13 bases, there was a span of 16 bases. The CDR3 here is CASSSSDGIRLFF. The CDR3 DNA is TGTGCCAGCAGCTCCTCAGATGGGATTCGACTGTTTTTT.

This sequence joins TRBV7-2 and TRBJ1-2, with 7 bases aligning to TRBD1. Germline V lookup: CDR1 SGHTA, CDR2 FQGNSA. This CDR3 comprises 15 residues. With 5 bases clipped from V and 3 bases from J, the junction kept 9 bases outside the gene matches. The CDR3 loop is CASSTEQGTYYGYTF. CDR3 bases: TGTGCCAGCAGCACCGAACAGGGGACATACTATGGCTACACCTTC.

J is TRBJ1-2 and V is TRBV11-3, with D possibly TRBD1 on 5 matching bases. V was trimmed by 2 bases and J by 0 bases, leaving 16 bases between them. The CDR3 has 17 amino acids. The germline V gene encodes CDR1 SGHNT and CDR2 YENEEA. CDR3 amino acids: CASSLSGADGANYGYTF. The CDR3 DNA is TGTGCCAGCAGCTTAAGTGGGGCCGACGGTGCTAACTATGGCTACACCTTC. The complete variable domain, with remaining parts taken from reference TRBV11-3 and TRBJ1-2, reads EAGVVQSPRYKIIEKKQPVAFWCNPISGHNTLYWYLQNLGQGPELLIRYENEEAVDDSQLPKDRFSAERLKGVDSTLKIQPAELGDSAVYLCASSLSGADGANYGYTFGSGTRLTVV.

The genes are TRBV30 and TRBJ2-3; 10 bases map to TRBD1. The V and J ends lost 3 bases and 1 base, in that order; junction bases with no gene match: 4. The CDR3 covers 15 residues. In germline, CDR1 is GTSNPN, CDR2 SVGIG (reference sequence). CDR3 amino acids: CAWRRQGAGTDTQYF. CDR3 DNA sequence: TGTGCCTGGAGAAGACAGGGGGCGGGCACAGATACGCAGTATTTT. The entire variable domain, with the rest obtained from reference TRBV30 and TRBJ2-3, is as follows: SQTIHQWPATLVQPVGSPLSLECTVEGTSNPNLYWYRQAAGRGLQLLFYSVGIGQISSEVPQNLSASRPQDRQFILSSKKLLLSDSGFYLCAWRRQGAGTDTQYFGPGTRLTVL.

The CDR3 DNA reads TGTGCCAGCAGTTTGGGCGGGACAGGGATCTACGAGCAGTACTTC. Its protein is CASSLGGTGIYEQYF. The rearrangement uses TRBV6-6 and TRBJ2-7, with 9 bases matching TRBD1. The CDR3 runs to 15 residues. The J segment lost 3 bases and the V segment lost 4 bases, leaving 7 bases of the junction unmatched. Germline assignment: CDR1 MNHNY and CDR2 SVGAGI (reference sequence).

In its sample, this clone was seen once. The V call is TRBV2, the J call TRBJ2-5; tentatively, D is TRBD1 or TRBD2 (5 bases each). This CDR3 is built from 13 residues. Per the germline V gene, CDR1 is SNHLY and CDR2 is FYNNEI. The V end was cut by 4 bases, the J end by 5 bases, with 11 bases between. The CDR3 DNA is TGTGCCAGCAGTGGGGGGTTGAGGGAGACCCAGTACTTC. Its protein product is CASSGGLRETQYF.

The gene calls are TRBV7-2 and TRBJ2-1; 7 bases map to TRBD1. Germline V gives CDR1 SGHTA, CDR2 FQGNSA. Trimming cost V 4 bases and J 4 bases; bases outside gene matches: 7. The CDR3 sequence is 15 residues long. CDR3 sequence reads: CASSSGTASYNEQFF. The CDR3 region has the DNA TGTGCCAGCAGCTCCGGGACAGCAAGTTACAATGAGCAGTTCTTC.

The rearrangement joins TRBV4-1 to TRBJ2-1, with 7 nucleotides matching TRBD1. Looked up from germline, CDR1 is MGHRA and CDR2 is YSYEKL. The trim removed 4 bases at V and 9 bases at J, leaving 12 bases unmatched. The CDR3 has 15 residues. This CDR3 is CASSPERQGRGEQFF. The CDR3 DNA is TGCGCCAGCAGCCCCGAGCGACAGGGTAGAGGTGAGCAGTTCTTC.

The J gene is TRBJ2-1, the V gene TRBV7-6, with D possibly being TRBD2 (5 bases). Trimming took 5 bases from V and 10 from J, leaving 9 bases between them. The CDR3 sequence is 11 residues long. The germline gives CDR1 SGHVS, CDR2 FNYEAQ. CDR3 in amino acids: CASSIREEQFF. CDR3 nucleotides: TGTGCCAGCAGCATTAGGGAGGAGCAGTTCTTC.

This clone has only a few counts. This chain links TRBV2 with TRBJ1-2; D unclear. In germline, CDR1 is SNHLY, CDR2 FYNNEI. V lost 1 base and J 4 bases, leaving 4 bases between the germline ends. This CDR3 spans 12 amino acids. The CDR3 spells CASSEVGYGYTF. CDR3 coding DNA: TGTGCCAGCAGTGAAGTGGGCTATGGCTACACCTTC.

The chain recombines TRBV5-1 with TRBJ1-1; 8 bases map to TRBD1. This CDR3 has 16 amino acids. V dropped 2 bases and J dropped 5; count of bases not matched to a gene: 11. Germline loops: CDR1 SGHRS, CDR2 YFSETQ. CDR3 in DNA: TGCGCCAGCAGCTTAGACCCTCAGGGGGCGAGAACTGAAGCTTTCTTT. This codes for CASSLDPQGARTEAFF.

CDR3 sequence: CASKGPGNQPQHF. DNA of the CDR3: TGTGCCAGCAAAGGACCGGGCAATCAGCCCCAGCATTTT. This sequence joins TRBV18 and TRBJ1-5; D is unclear. The germline gives CDR1 KGHSH, CDR2 LQKENI. CDR3 length: 13 amino acids. The ends were cut back, 8 bases at V and 2 bases at J, with 10 bases in the middle.